This TCR beta chain was obtained from a study of blood T cell repertoires in COVID-19. At the level of the study: Acute and convalescent COVID-19 samples came from the United States, Italy and Spain. PBMCs, B-cell-depleted T cells, or T cells provided the cDNA or gDNA that made up the material.

In the authors' methods: It was from reference gene primer amplification that nucleated cell counts were estimated. Here immunoSEQ multiplex PCR was the method, and the copy in TCRdb shows in-frame clones only, minus some. V and J calls and clone size are copied from that table; D and trimming were computed from the DNA. There are around 190,000 clones in the sample; 81% occur only once, and about 10% lies in the top ten. Seattle enrolled patients during active infection and tracked them longitudinally. The CDR3 spans 18 residues. The ends lost 1 base at V and 1 base at J; junction bases unmatched: 12. CDR1 and CDR2 (germline): LNHNV, YYDKDF (reference sequence).

Sequences were obtained from peripheral blood. This receptor was obtained from a woman in her thirties or forties with COVID-19, enrolled during active disease. The genes are TRBV15 and TRBJ2-7; 8 bases are a match to TRBD2. The CDR3 loop is CATSRAHLAGSGSYEQYF. DNA for the CDR3: TGTGCCACCAGCAGAGCCCACCTAGCGGGTTCGGGGTCCTACGAGCAGTACTTC.